The source of this T cell receptor beta chain is a study of T cells in Graves' hyperthyroidism and ophthalmopathy. This clonotype was seen ten or more times. The investigators amplified TCR beta CDR3 regions from RNA transcripts. First-round RT-PCR of the TCR CDR3 relied on the HTBI primer set. One entry per CDR3 protein results from TCRdb running MiXCR on the multiplex PCR reads. The table shows about 400,000 distinct CDR3 sequences, with about 15% occurring only once. Germline loops: CDR1 SGHAT, CDR2 FQNNGV. The J segment lost 0 bases and the V segment lost 5 bases, leaving 3 bases of the junction unmatched. The CDR3 covers 16 residues. A lack of ophthalmopathy progression within 18 months defined stable Graves' hyperthyroidism. Each patient was aged 18 to 65 and had newly diagnosed hyperthyroidism of under 2 months' duration. Exclusion followed for patients with uncontrolled infection, other autoimmune disease, pregnancy or lactation.

The rearrangement joins TRBV11-2 to TRBJ2-3; 12 nucleotides align to TRBD2. The receptor comes from a woman in her 30s with Graves' hyperthyroidism. What was sequenced was blood. CDR3 in DNA: TGTGCCAGCAGCGCCGGACTAGCGGGAAGCACAGATACGCAGTATTTT. It translates to CASSAGLAGSTDTQYF.